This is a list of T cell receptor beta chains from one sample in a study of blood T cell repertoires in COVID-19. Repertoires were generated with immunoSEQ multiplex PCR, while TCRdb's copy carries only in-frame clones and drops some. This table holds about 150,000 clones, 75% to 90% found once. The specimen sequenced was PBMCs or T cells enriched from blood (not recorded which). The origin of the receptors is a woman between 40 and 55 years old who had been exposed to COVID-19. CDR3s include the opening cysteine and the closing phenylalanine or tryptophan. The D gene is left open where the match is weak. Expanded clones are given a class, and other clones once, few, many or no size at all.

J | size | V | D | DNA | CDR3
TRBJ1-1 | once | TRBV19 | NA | TGTGCCAGTAACAGGGCAATGAACACTGAAGCTTTCTTT | CASNRAMNTEAFF
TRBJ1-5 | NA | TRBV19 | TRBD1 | TGTGCCAGTGGGGGACAGACTAGCAATCAGCCCCAGCATTTT | CASGGQTSNQPQHF
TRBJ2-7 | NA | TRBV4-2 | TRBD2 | TGTGCCAGCAGCCAGAACCGCGATTCGCGGGGGGGATGGGAGCAGTACTTC | CASSQNRDSRGGWEQYF
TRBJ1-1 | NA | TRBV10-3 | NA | TGTGCCATCAGTGATGAGACACCGAACACTGAAGCTTTCTTT | CAISDETPNTEAFF
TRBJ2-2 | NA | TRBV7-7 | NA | TGTGCCAGCACCCGCTCCGCCGGGGACACCGGGGAGCTGTTTTTT | CASTRSAGDTGELFF
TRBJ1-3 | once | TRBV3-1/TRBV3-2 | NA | TGTGCCAGCCAAAACTCTGGAAACACCATATATTTT | CASQNSGNTIYF
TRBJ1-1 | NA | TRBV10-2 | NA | TGCGCCAGCACAGGGGCTGGGGCTGAAGCTTTCTTT | CASTGAGAEAFF
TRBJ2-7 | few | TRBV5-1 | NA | TGCGCCAGCAGCTTGGACGGGGTCTCCTACGAGCAGTACTTC | CASSLDGVSYEQYF
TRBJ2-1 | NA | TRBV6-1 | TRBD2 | TGTGCCAGCAGTGAAGTTCAGTGGGGGGGACACAATGAGCAGTTCTTC | CASSEVQWGGHNEQFF
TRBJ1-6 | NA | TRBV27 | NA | TGTGCCAGCAGTTTAAGTTCGGACTTGTTCTCACCCCTCCACTTT | CASSLSSDLFSPLHF
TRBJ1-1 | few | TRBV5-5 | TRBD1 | TGTGCCAGCAGCTTCGGGGACAGGGAAACCACTGAAGCTTTCTTT | CASSFGDRETTEAFF
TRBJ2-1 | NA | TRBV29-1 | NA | TGCAGCGACCAGGGGTCCAGCAATGAGCAGTTCTTC | CSDQGSSNEQFF
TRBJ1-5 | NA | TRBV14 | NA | TGTGCCAGCAGCCAAGCGGGGGGCTATCAGCCCCAGCATTTT | CASSQAGGYQPQHF
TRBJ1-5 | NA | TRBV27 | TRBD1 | TGTGCCAGCAGTAAGGACAGGGTAAAGCCCCAGCATTTT | CASSKDRVKPQHF
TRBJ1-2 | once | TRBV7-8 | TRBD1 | TGTGCCAGCAGCTTAGCTAGGGGACAGGGAGGCGGCTACACCTTC | CASSLARGQGGGYTF
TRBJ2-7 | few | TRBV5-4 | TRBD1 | TGTGCCAGCAGCTCAGCAGAGACCGGGACAGGGTCCTACGAGCAGTACTTC | CASSSAETGTGSYEQYF
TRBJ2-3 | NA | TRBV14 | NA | TGTGCCAGCAGCCTTGGGCGTAGCGGATATTCAGATACGCAGTATTTT | CASSLGRSGYSDTQYF
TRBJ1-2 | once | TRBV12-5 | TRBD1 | TGTGCTAGTGGCGGTGGACAGGTAACTGGCTACACCTTC | CASGGGQVTGYTF
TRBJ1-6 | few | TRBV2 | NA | TGTGCCAGCAGGGACAGTGCACCCCTCCACTTT | CASRDSAPLHF
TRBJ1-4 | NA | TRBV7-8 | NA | TGTGCCAGCAGCCCGAGTGGCGGAGCGGGGTTGGAAAAACTGTTTTTT | CASSPSGGAGLEKLFF
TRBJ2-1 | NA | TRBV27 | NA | TGTGCCAGCAGTTTATCCAGACTTAATGAGCAGTTCTTC | CASSLSRLNEQFF
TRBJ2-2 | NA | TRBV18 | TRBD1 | TGTGCCAGCTCACCACAGCGGACAGGGCAGACCGGGGAGCTGTTTTTT | CASSPQRTGQTGELFF
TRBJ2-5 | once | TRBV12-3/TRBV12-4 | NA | TGTGCCAGCAGTCCCGGTGAGACCCAGTACTTC | CASSPGETQYF
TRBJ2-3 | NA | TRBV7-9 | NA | TGTGCCAGCAGCTCACTTTCTGGCAGGGGCACAGATACGCAGTATTTT | CASSSLSGRGTDTQYF
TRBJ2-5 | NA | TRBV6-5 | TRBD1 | TGTGCCAGCGGGGGACAGTCCCAAGAGACCCAGTACTTC | CASGGQSQETQYF
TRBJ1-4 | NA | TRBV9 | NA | TGTGCCAGCAGCGTAGCAGGGGCCCATGAAAAACTGTTTTTT | CASSVAGAHEKLFF
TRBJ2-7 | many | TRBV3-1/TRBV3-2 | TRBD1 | TGTGCCAGCGGACAGGGGGCGTACGAGCAGTACTTC | CASGQGAYEQYF
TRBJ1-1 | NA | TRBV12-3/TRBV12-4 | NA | TGTGCCAGCAGTCAAAAACAGGGCCAATGGGCTTTCTTT | CASSQKQGQWAFF
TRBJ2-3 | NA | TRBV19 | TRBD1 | TGTGCCAGTAGTTTCTGGGACAGTGCAGATACGCAGTATTTT | CASSFWDSADTQYF
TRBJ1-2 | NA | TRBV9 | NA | TGTGCCAGCAGCGTACAACAGGGACCGGGAGGCTACACCTTC | CASSVQQGPGGYTF
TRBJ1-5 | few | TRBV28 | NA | TGTGCCAGCACCCTGGAGGGGAATCAGCCCCAGCATTTT | CASTLEGNQPQHF
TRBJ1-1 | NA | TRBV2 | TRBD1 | TGTGCCAGCAGGTTCGACAGGGAAGCCCCGGCTTTCTTT | CASRFDREAPAFF
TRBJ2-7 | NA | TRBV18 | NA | TGTGCCAGCTCGGGGCCTTCCTACGAGCAGTACTTC | CASSGPSYEQYF
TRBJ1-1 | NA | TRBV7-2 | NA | TGTGCCAGCAGCTTATCCAACAAGAACACTGAAGCTTTCTTT | CASSLSNKNTEAFF
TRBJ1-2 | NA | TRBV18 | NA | TGTGCCAGCTCACCATCATCGGGGGGTGAAGGCTACACCTTC | CASSPSSGGEGYTF
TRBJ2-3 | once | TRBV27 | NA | TGTGCCAGAGGAGGGCCAGATACGCAGTATTTT | CARGGPDTQYF
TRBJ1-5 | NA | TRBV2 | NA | TGTGCCGGGAGAAAGGAGAGCAATCAGCCCCAGCATTTT | CAGRKESNQPQHF
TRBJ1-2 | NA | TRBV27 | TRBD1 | TGTGCCAGCAGCGCGCGAGACAGGGGGAACTATGGCTACACCTTC | CASSARDRGNYGYTF
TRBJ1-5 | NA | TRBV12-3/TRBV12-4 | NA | TGTGCCAGCAGTCCGGACTGGGAATCGCCCCAGCATTTT | CASSPDWESPQHF
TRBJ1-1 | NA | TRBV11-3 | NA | TGTGCCAGCAGCTCCGGCGGAGGGGGGGTCACTGAAGCTTTCTTT | CASSSGGGGVTEAFF
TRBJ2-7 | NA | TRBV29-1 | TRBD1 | TGCAGCGTTGAAATAGGGGGCCAGTACTTC | CSVEIGGQYF
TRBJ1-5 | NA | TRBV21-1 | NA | TGTGCCACCCCGTCGGGGGGTAGCAATCAGCCCCAGCATTTT | CATPSGGSNQPQHF
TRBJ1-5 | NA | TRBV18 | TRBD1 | TGTGCCAGCTCACCACCTAATCAGGGGGCAAGGAATCAGCCCCAGCATTTT | CASSPPNQGARNQPQHF
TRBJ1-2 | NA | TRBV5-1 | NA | TGCGCCAGCAGCTTGGCCTCAGCGGACTCCTATGGCTACACCTTC | CASSLASADSYGYTF
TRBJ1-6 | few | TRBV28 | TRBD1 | TGTGCCAGCAGTCTAAGGAGGGAAACGGGACAGGGGAATTCACCCCTCCACTTT | CASSLRRETGQGNSPLHF
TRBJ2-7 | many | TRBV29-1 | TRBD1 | TGCAGCGTGCTACGACAGGGGCTACGAAGCTACGAGCAGTACTTC | CSVLRQGLRSYEQYF
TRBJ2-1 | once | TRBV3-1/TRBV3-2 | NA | TGTGCCAGCAGCCTATACGGACAGAGATACAATGAGCAGTTCTTC | CASSLYGQRYNEQFF
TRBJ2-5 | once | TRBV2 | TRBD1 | TGTGCCACCAGGACAGGGGGCATGGAGACCCAGTACTTC | CATRTGGMETQYF
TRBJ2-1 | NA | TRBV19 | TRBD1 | TGTGCCAGTAGTATCGGACAGGGTTACAATGAGCAGTTCTTC | CASSIGQGYNEQFF
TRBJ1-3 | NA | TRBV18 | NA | TGTGCCAGCTCACCGGACAGCTCTGGAAACACCATATATTTT | CASSPDSSGNTIYF
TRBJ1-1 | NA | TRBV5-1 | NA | TGCGCCAGCAGCTTGCAGGAGAACACTGAAGCTTTCTTT | CASSLQENTEAFF
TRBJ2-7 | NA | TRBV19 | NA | TGTGCCAGTAGTAAAGCCGGGGAGGGGGGCTTCTTCTCCTACGAGCAGTACTTC | CASSKAGEGGFFSYEQYF
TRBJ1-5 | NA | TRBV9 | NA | TGTGCCAGCAGCGCAGGGGTAATAGGGCCCCAGCATTTT | CASSAGVIGPQHF